Below, 24 T cell receptor beta chains from the same sample are listed, as sequenced in a study of blood T cell repertoires in COVID-19. TCRdb's table, derived via immunoSEQ multiplex PCR, lists solely in-frame clones and lacks some. The data show 120,000 to 150,000 clones, about 87% seen once. The sequenced sample was peripheral blood. All receptors derive from a woman older than 75 with acute or convalescent COVID-19.

The rearrangement joins TRBV7-8 to TRBJ2-7, with 8 bases aligning to TRBD2. Germline CDR1 SGHVS, CDR2 FQNEAQ. The trim removed 5 bases at V and 2 bases at J, leaving 17 bases unmatched. This CDR3 is built from 18 residues. The chain's CDR3 is CASSAHETSGKRAYEQYF. The CDR3 region has the DNA TGTGCCAGCAGCGCCCACGAAACTAGCGGTAAGAGAGCCTACGAGCAGTACTTC.

CDR3 sequence: CASSLAPWTGAEGTEAFF. The CDR3 nucleotides are TGCGCCAGCAGCTTGGCTCCCTGGACAGGGGCCGAAGGGACTGAAGCTTTCTTT. The rearrangement joins TRBV5-1 to TRBJ1-1, with TRBD1 matching 9 bases. J lost 5 bases, V lost 0 bases, and 14 bases had no gene match. Looked up from germline, CDR1 is SGHRS and CDR2 is YFSETQ. The CDR3 has 18 residues.

The gene calls are TRBV19 and TRBJ1-3; the match to TRBD1 covers 10 bases. V lost 3 bases, J lost 0 bases, and 8 bases stayed unmatched. The CDR3 runs 18 residues. The V gene's germline CDR1 is LNHDA and CDR2 SQIVND (reference sequence). As DNA, the CDR3 is TGTGCCAGTAGTATTGGGACAGGGGTGACCTTCTCTGGAAACACCATATATTTT. Protein product: CASSIGTGVTFSGNTIYF.

Only one count was recorded for this clone. This chain joins TRBV12-3 or TRBV12-4 and TRBJ2-5; D may be TRBD2 (6 bases). The CDR3 has 11 residues. The V end lost 8 bases, the J end lost 2 bases, and 6 bases lay between the germline ends. In nucleotides, the CDR3 is TGTGCCAGCGGGGGGCAAGAGACCCAGTACTTC. Translation gives CASGGQETQYF.

V and J are TRBV4-2 and TRBJ1-2; 7 bases match TRBD1. Trimming cost V 2 bases and J 1 base; bases outside gene matches: 4. This CDR3 contains 15 residues. The germline CDR1 and CDR2 sequences are LGHNA and YNFKEQ. The CDR3 reads CASSQPTGDNYGYTF. The CDR3 DNA is TGTGCCAGCAGCCAACCCACAGGGGATAACTATGGCTACACCTTC.

V and J are TRBV7-9 and TRBJ1-2, with TRBD1 identical over 12 bases. CDR3 length: 17 residues. The germline V gene encodes CDR1 SEHNR and CDR2 FQNEAQ (reference sequence). After removal of 5 bases from V and 2 bases from J, the junction contained 9 bases not matched to a gene. The CDR3 loop reads CASSPSRDRGLNYGYTF. CDR3 sequence (DNA): TGTGCCAGCAGCCCGTCCCGGGACAGGGGGCTGAACTATGGCTACACCTTC. Combining the CDR3 with reference TRBV7-9 and TRBJ1-2 gives the whole variable domain DTGVSQNPRHKITKRGQNVTFRCDPISEHNRLYWYRQTLGQGPEFLTYFQNEAQLEKSRLLSDRFSAERPKGSFSTLEIQRTEQGDSAMYLCASSPSRDRGLNYGYTFGSGTRLTVV.

V usage is TRBV19 and J usage is TRBJ2-1; 8 bases are a match to TRBD1. This CDR3 is built from 13 residues. V shed 5 bases and J 7 bases; nucleotides not matched to a gene: 4. CDR1 LNHDA and CDR2 SQIVND come from the germline V gene (reference sequence). The chain's CDR3 is CASSLRGRNEQFF. The DNA for the CDR3 is TGTGCCAGTAGTCTCAGGGGGCGGAATGAGCAGTTCTTC.

This clone was found once. This chain joins TRBV7-2 and TRBJ2-7; 10 nucleotides line up with TRBD2. V lost 4 bases to trimming and J lost 3 bases; unmatched junction nucleotides: 6. The CDR3 loop spans 15 amino acids. Germline values: CDR1 SGHTA, CDR2 FQGNSA. CDR3 in DNA: TGTGCCAGCAGCTCCGATAGCGGGGGGTACTACGAGCAGTACTTC. Translated: CASSSDSGGYYEQYF. The full variable domain, completed using reference TRBV7-2 and TRBJ2-7, is GAGVSQSPSNKVTEKGKDVELRCDPISGHTALYWYRQSLGQGLEFLIYFQGNSAPDKSGLPSDRFSAERTGGSVSTLTIQRTQQEDSAVYLCASSSDSGGYYEQYFGPGTRLTVT.

V is TRBV3-1 (or the pseudogene TRBV3-2) and J is TRBJ2-5; the D gene is possibly TRBD2 (6 bases). Germline V CDR1 and CDR2: LGHDT, YNNKEL (reference sequence). This CDR3 is 15 amino acids long. The ends were cut back, 1 base at V and 1 base at J, with 10 bases in the middle. CDR3 in amino acids: CASSQVGGSQETQYF. The CDR3 DNA follows: TGTGCCAGCAGCCAAGTCGGGGGTAGCCAAGAGACCCAGTACTTC.

This chain joins TRBV6-5 and TRBJ1-2, with TRBD1 matching over 7 bases. This CDR3 is 13 amino acids long. Germline CDR1 MNHEY, CDR2 SVGAGI. The V and J ends lost 7 bases and 2 bases, in that order; junction bases with no gene match: 4. CDR3 nucleotides: TGTGCCAGCACCCCACAGGGGAACTATGGCTACACCTTC. Its protein is CASTPQGNYGYTF.

The chain employs TRBV5-1 and TRBJ1-2; 7 nucleotides match TRBD1. Trimming cost V 1 base and J 7 bases; bases outside gene matches: 7. Germline V gene data show CDR1 as SGHRS and CDR2 as YFSETQ. The CDR3 runs to 14 residues. The chain's CDR3 is CASSLRQGTGGYTF. CDR3 in DNA: TGCGCCAGCAGCTTGCGACAGGGAACAGGTGGCTACACCTTC.

The chain employs TRBV5-1 and TRBJ2-7; 8 nucleotides line up with TRBD2. V trimming: 10 bases; J trimming: 7 bases; junction bases outside the gene matches: 7. The CDR3 sequence is 11 residues long. Germline CDR1 reads SGHRS; CDR2 reads YFSETQ. The CDR3 DNA is TGCGCCCCCGGGACTAGAGAAGAGCAGTACTTC. It encodes CAPGTREEQYF.

V usage is TRBV12-3 or TRBV12-4 and J usage is TRBJ1-2; a weak D match, TRBD1 (5 bases). V lost 3 bases and J 4 bases, leaving 9 bases between the germline ends. There are 13 residues in the CDR3. The CDR3 is CASSFSGIYGYTF. The CDR3 bases are TGTGCCAGCAGTTTTTCAGGGATCTATGGCTACACCTTC.

The J gene is TRBJ1-2, the V gene TRBV9, with 7 bases matching TRBD1. V was clipped by 3 bases and J by 4 bases; unmatched bases: 6. This CDR3 spans 14 amino acids. The germline V gene has CDR1 SGDLS and CDR2 YYNGEE. This chain's CDR3 is CASSEGGRAYGYTF. The CDR3 region has the DNA TGTGCCAGCAGCGAAGGGGGCCGGGCCTATGGCTACACCTTC.

The CDR3 reads CASSLGDRVGEKLFF. In DNA form, the CDR3 reads TGTGCCAGCAGTTTAGGGGACAGGGTCGGCGAAAAACTGTTTTTT. V usage is TRBV28 and J usage is TRBJ1-4, with 9 bases identical to TRBD1. The CDR3 loop spans 15 amino acids. Germline V gene lookup returns CDR1 MDHEN and CDR2 SYDVKM. V lost 2 bases to trimming and J lost 8 bases; unmatched junction nucleotides: 6.

This chain joins TRBV29-1 and TRBJ1-2; possibly TRBD1 for D (6 bases). The germline gives CDR1 SQVTM, CDR2 ANQGSEA. This CDR3 contains 12 residues. V lost 3 bases to trimming and J lost 4 bases, with 9 bases between them. The CDR3 here is CSVEAGAYGYTF. The CDR3 DNA is TGCAGCGTTGAGGCAGGGGCCTATGGCTACACCTTC. The whole variable domain, remainder taken from reference TRBV29-1 and TRBJ1-2, is SAVISQKPSRDICQRGTSLTIQCQVDSQVTMMFWYRQQPGQSLTLIATANQGSEATYESGFVIDKFPISRPNLTFSTLTVSNMSPEDSSIYLCSVEAGAYGYTFGSGTRLTVV.

The chain is built from TRBV19 and TRBJ1-1; D is undetermined. Trimming left V 5 bases short and J 0 bases short, with 13 bases between. This CDR3 has 15 amino acids. Germline CDR1 is LNHDA and CDR2 is SQIVND (reference sequence). The CDR3: CASSLSRFLNTEAFF. The DNA of the CDR3 is TGTGCCAGTAGTCTATCCCGATTCTTGAACACTGAAGCTTTCTTT.

The V call is TRBV14, the J call TRBJ1-2, with a possible D match to TRBD1 (5 bases). This CDR3 has 15 amino acids. Trimming cost V 0 bases and J 4 bases, with 12 bases left between them. The germline gives CDR1 SGHDN, CDR2 FVKESK. CDR3 sequence (DNA): TGTGCCAGCAGCCAAGATTTAGGGGATGTCTATGGCTACACCTTC. Translation: CASSQDLGDVYGYTF. The full variable domain, in which reference TRBV14 and TRBJ1-2 provide the parts outside the CDR3, is EAGVTQFPSHSVIEKGQTVTLRCDPISGHDNLYWYRRVMGKEIKFLLHFVKESKQDESGMPNNRFLAERTGGTYSTLKVQPAELEDSGVYFCASSQDLGDVYGYTFGSGTRLTVV.

V usage is TRBV7-8 and J usage is TRBJ2-2; 7 bases are a match to TRBD1. The V gene's germline CDR1 is SGHVS and CDR2 FQNEAQ. V lost 4 bases, J lost 1 base, and 3 bases stayed unmatched. The CDR3 contains 15 residues. The CDR3 here is CASSSRTGNTGELFF. CDR3 coding DNA: TGTGCCAGCAGCTCGCGGACAGGGAACACCGGGGAGCTGTTTTTT.

The rearrangement links TRBV11-2 to TRBJ2-1; 10 bases map to TRBD2. V was pared by 5 bases and J by 14 bases, with 12 bases of the junction left unmatched. Germline lookup yields CDR1 SGHAT and CDR2 FQNNGV. The CDR3 length is 14 residues. CDR3 region: CASSASSGGYLKFF. In DNA, the CDR3 is TGTGCCAGCAGCGCCAGTAGCGGGGGGTATCTGAAGTTCTTC.

The chain carries TRBV2 and TRBJ1-1, with 7 bases fitting TRBD1. The CDR3 is 19 amino acids. The V gene's germline CDR1 is SNHLY and CDR2 FYNNEI. V trimming: 4 bases; J trimming: 2 bases; junction bases outside the gene matches: 19. The CDR3 region has the DNA TGTGCCAGCAGTGTCCCCTTGGGCAGGGGGGCTATTAGTAACACTGAAGCTTTCTTT. Its protein product is CASSVPLGRGAISNTEAFF.

This chain connects TRBV5-8 to TRBJ1-1; D is ambiguous. The CDR3 length is 16 residues. Trimming took 0 bases from V and 6 from J, leaving 18 bases between them. Germline loops: CDR1 SGHTS, CDR2 YDEGEE. As DNA, the CDR3 is TGTGCCAGCAGCTTGGGAAGGAGCGGGTTTATGCCTGAAGCTTTCTTT. Protein product: CASSLGRSGFMPEAFF.

The V call is TRBV2, the J call TRBJ1-4; D is unresolved. Trimming pared 4 bases from V and 7 bases from J, leaving 7 bases between. The V gene's germline CDR1 is SNHLY and CDR2 FYNNEI. This CDR3 region has 12 residues. The CDR3 loop is CASSAPGEKLFF. The CDR3 DNA follows: TGTGCCAGCAGTGCTCCGGGTGAAAAACTGTTTTTT. Complete variable domain (other parts from reference TRBV2 and TRBJ1-4): EPEVTQTPSHQVTQMGQEVILRCVPISNHLYFYWYRQILGQKVEFLVSFYNNEISEKSEIFDDQFSVERPDGSNFTLKIRSTKLEDSAMYFCASSAPGEKLFFGSGTQLSVL.

The chain has TRBV6-6 and TRBJ2-6; TRBD1 matches at 7 bases. Germline assignment: CDR1 MNHNY and CDR2 SVGAGI (reference sequence). The CDR3 contains 16 residues. Trimming took 4 bases from V and 3 from J; bases not matched to a gene: 6. The CDR3 region has the DNA TGTGCCAGCAGTTTTTCGGGGACAGTTGGGGCCAACGTCCTGACTTTC. Its translation is CASSFSGTVGANVLTF.